Below, 13 T cell receptor beta chains from the same sample are listed, as sequenced in a study of siplizumab effects on memory and regulatory T cells. Profiling relied on immunoSEQ multiplex PCR, and the TCRdb table lists in-frame clones only, not all of them. The sample lists 95,000 to 100,000 clones; nearly 95% were seen once. Sample: non-Treg CD4+ T cells sorted from blood. These receptors came from a human donor in good health.

This clone was observed once. The chain is built from TRBV5-6 and TRBJ2-6; 10 nucleotides line up with TRBD1. Germline V gene sequence: CDR1 SGHDT, CDR2 YYEEEE. The V and J ends lost 0 bases and 1 base, in that order; junction bases with no gene match: 7. The CDR3 totals 19 residues. The CDR3 sequence: CASSLARDRGWSGANVLTF. CDR3 nucleotides: TGTGCCAGCAGCTTGGCCCGGGACAGGGGATGGTCTGGGGCCAACGTCCTGACTTTC.

Note on this clone: Germline is not matched at one junction end, which may reflect a read error. V is TRBV7-7 and J is TRBJ2-3, with 10 bases matching TRBD2. This CDR3 comprises 13 residues. Germline V gene sequence: CDR1 SSHAT, CDR2 FNYEAQ (reference sequence). CDR3 in DNA: TGTGCTAGCAGCTTAGCGGGAGGAGATACGCAGTATTTT. It translates to CASSLAGGDTQYF.

The chain combines TRBV19 with TRBJ1-1; maybe TRBD1 (5 bases). The CDR3 is made up of 16 amino acids. CDR1 is LNHDA and CDR2 is SQIVND in the germline V gene (reference sequence). Trimming took 6 bases from V and 1 from J, leaving 18 bases between them. CDR3 region: CASRGVSRGPNTEAFF. The CDR3 DNA sequence: TGTGCCAGTAGGGGGGTGTCGCGGGGTCCGAACACTGAAGCTTTCTTT.

The rearrangement joins TRBV10-3 to TRBJ2-5, with 8 nucleotides matching TRBD1. The CDR3 has 16 residues. The germline CDR1 and CDR2 sequences are ENHRY and SYGVKD. Trimming took 3 bases from V and 5 from J; bases not matched to a gene: 11. CDR3 residues: CAISDKDRVPRETQYF. DNA of the CDR3: TGTGCCATCAGTGATAAGGACAGGGTCCCCAGGGAGACCCAGTACTTC.

This chain uses TRBV29-1 with TRBJ2-3, with D perhaps TRBD1 (5 bases). The CDR3 is 12 amino acids. Between the trimmed V and J ends, which lost 3 bases and 5 bases, there was a span of 9 bases. Germline V gene data show CDR1 as SQVTM and CDR2 as ANQGSEA. This CDR3 is CSVDRDLDTQYF. CDR3 bases: TGCAGCGTTGACAGGGATCTAGATACGCAGTATTTT.

The rearrangement joins TRBV29-1 to TRBJ2-7; 10 bases align to TRBD2. V dropped 6 bases and J dropped 5; count of bases not matched to a gene: 13. CDR1 is SQVTM and CDR2 is ANQGSEA in the germline V gene. This CDR3 contains 15 residues. The CDR3 sequence: CSVATLAGDPHEQYF. CDR3 nucleotides: TGCAGCGTCGCCACCCTAGCGGGAGACCCTCACGAGCAGTACTTC.

The rearrangement joins TRBV19 to TRBJ1-2, with D perhaps TRBD1 (5 bases). V was pared by 0 bases and J by 4 bases, with 9 bases between. CDR1 LNHDA and CDR2 SQIVND come from the germline V gene (reference sequence). This CDR3 contains 14 residues. CDR3 DNA: TGTGCCAGTAGTATAGACAGGGCGCGCTATGGCTACACCTTC. This translates into CASSIDRARYGYTF. The full variable domain, its missing parts supplied by reference TRBV19 and TRBJ1-2, is DGGITQSPKYLFRKEGQNVTLSCEQNLNHDAMYWYRQDPGQGLRLIYYSQIVNDFQKGDIAEGYSVSREKKESFPLTVTSAQKNPTAFYLCASSIDRARYGYTFGSGTRLTVV.

The chain joins TRBV6-6 to TRBJ1-2; 7 bases are a match to TRBD1. Per germline, CDR1 MNHNY and CDR2 SVGAGI (reference sequence). The CDR3 loop spans 12 amino acids. V was clipped by 6 bases and J by 8 bases; unmatched bases: 6. CDR3 coding DNA: TGTGCCAGCAGCGACAGGGAAGGCGGCTACACCTTC. This encodes CASSDREGGYTF.

The rearrangement links TRBV7-8 to TRBJ1-4; the D gene is possibly TRBD1 (5 bases). The CDR3 runs 16 residues. V was cut by 1 base and J by 8 bases, with 17 bases left in between. Germline V lookup: CDR1 SGHVS, CDR2 FQNEAQ. The CDR3: CASSLVLGRGSEKLFF. Here the CDR3 DNA reads TGTGCCAGCAGCTTAGTTCTCGGGCGGGGGTCGGAAAAACTGTTTTTT.

The rearrangement uses TRBV6-5 and TRBJ2-2; D not resolved. The V end was cut by 2 bases, the J end by 6 bases, with 10 bases between. The CDR3 has 14 residues. The V gene's germline CDR1 is MNHEY and CDR2 SVGAGI. In DNA form, the CDR3 reads TGTGCCAGCAGTTACCGTACCTACTCCGGGGAGCTGTTTTTT. Protein product: CASSYRTYSGELFF.

A note on this clone: In the same sample, other DNA sequences code for this CDR3. The V and J genes are TRBV7-2 and TRBJ2-5; D remains unclear. Germline-derived CDR1 and CDR2 are SGHTA and FQGNSA. The CDR3 is made up of 12 amino acids. V lost 1 base to trimming and J lost 5 bases, with 5 bases between them. CDR3 sequence: CASSLVRETQYF. As DNA, the CDR3 is TGTGCCAGCAGCTTAGTGAGGGAGACCCAGTACTTC.

This chain links TRBV2 with TRBJ2-4; TRBD2 matches at 7 bases. V shed 7 bases, J shed 11 bases, and the junction held 11 bases outside the gene matches. The germline CDR1 and CDR2 sequences are SNHLY and FYNNEI. The CDR3 length is 13 residues. The chain's CDR3 is CASNRFGGDVQYF. The CDR3 bases are TGTGCCAGCAATCGATTTGGGGGGGATGTTCAGTACTTC.

In DNA, the CDR3 is TGTGCCAGTAGTATTGGGGGGTCAGGGGGATACACCGGGGAGCTGTTTTTT. Translating it yields CASSIGGSGGYTGELFF. The rearrangement joins TRBV19 to TRBJ2-2; D perhaps matches TRBD1 (7 bases). The CDR3 spans 17 residues. V was trimmed by 3 bases and J by 3 bases, leaving 17 bases between them. The germline V gene encodes CDR1 LNHDA and CDR2 SQIVND (reference sequence).